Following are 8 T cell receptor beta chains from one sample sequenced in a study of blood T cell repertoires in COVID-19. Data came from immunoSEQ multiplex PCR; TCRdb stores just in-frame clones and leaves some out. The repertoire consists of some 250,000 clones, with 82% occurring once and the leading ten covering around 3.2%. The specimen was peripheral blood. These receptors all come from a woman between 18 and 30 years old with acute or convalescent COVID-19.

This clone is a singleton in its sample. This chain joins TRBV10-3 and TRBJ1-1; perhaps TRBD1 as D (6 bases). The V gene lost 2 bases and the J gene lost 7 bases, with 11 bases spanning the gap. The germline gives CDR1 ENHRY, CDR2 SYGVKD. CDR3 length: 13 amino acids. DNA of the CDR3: TGTGCCATCAGTGAGGGTGGCAGGGGTGAAGCTTTCTTT. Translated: CAISEGGRGEAFF.

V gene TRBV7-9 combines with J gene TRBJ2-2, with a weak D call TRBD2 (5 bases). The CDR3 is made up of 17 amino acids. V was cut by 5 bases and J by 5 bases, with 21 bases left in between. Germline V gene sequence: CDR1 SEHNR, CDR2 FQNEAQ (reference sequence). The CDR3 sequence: CASSPGGGASATGELFF. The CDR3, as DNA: TGTGCCAGCAGCCCCGGAGGTGGTGCCTCAGCTACCGGGGAGCTGTTTTTT.

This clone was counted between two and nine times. CDR3: CASSEYPSGSRLFF. The DNA of the CDR3 is TGTGCCAGCAGTGAATACCCTAGCGGGAGTCGGCTGTTTTTT. The chain has TRBV25-1 and TRBJ2-2; TRBD2 matches 10 bases. Germline CDR1 and CDR2: MGHDK and SYGVNS. Germline trimming cut 0 bases from V and 13 bases from J; bases unmatched to any gene: 5. The CDR3 loop spans 14 amino acids.

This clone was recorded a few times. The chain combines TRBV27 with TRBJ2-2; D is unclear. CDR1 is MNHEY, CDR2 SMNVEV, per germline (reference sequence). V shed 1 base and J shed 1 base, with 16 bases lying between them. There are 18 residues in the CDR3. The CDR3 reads CASSLYPPTFENTGELFF. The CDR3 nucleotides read TGTGCCAGCAGTTTATACCCCCCAACTTTTGAGAACACCGGGGAGCTGTTTTTT.

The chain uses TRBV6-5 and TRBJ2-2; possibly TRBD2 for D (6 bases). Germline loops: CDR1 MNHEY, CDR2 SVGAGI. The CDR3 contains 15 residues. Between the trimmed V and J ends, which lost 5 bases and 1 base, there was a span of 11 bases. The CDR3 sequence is CASSPGTLNTGELFF. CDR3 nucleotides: TGTGCCAGCAGTCCAGGGACTTTGAACACCGGGGAGCTGTTTTTT.

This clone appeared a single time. CDR3 sequence (DNA): TGTGCCAGCAGCCAGCTTTACAGGGTGGGTGAGCAGTTCTTC. It codes for CASSQLYRVGEQFF. The genes are TRBV14 and TRBJ2-1; D might be TRBD1 (6 bases). Looked up from germline, CDR1 is SGHDN and CDR2 is FVKESK. V was clipped by 3 bases and J by 9 bases, with 15 bases between them. This CDR3 contains 14 residues.

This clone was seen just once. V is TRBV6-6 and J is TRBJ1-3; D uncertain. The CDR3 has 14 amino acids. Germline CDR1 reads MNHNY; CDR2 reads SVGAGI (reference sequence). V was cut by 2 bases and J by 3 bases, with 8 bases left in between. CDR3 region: CASSYGRDGNTIYF. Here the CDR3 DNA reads TGTGCCAGCAGTTACGGACGGGATGGAAACACCATATATTTT.

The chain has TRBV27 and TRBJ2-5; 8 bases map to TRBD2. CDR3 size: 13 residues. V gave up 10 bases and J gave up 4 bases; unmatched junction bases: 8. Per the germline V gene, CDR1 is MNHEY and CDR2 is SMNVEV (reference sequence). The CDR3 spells CATARGLGETQYF. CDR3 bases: TGTGCCACCGCAAGGGGACTAGGAGAGACCCAGTACTTC.